The 11 T cell receptor beta chains given below trace back to one sample, sequenced in a study of cytomegalovirus exposure and HLA in healthy donors. Use of 60 Vbeta and 13 Jbeta primers characterized the PCR. Sequenced by immunoSEQ multiplex PCR; TCRdb stores in-frame clones only, minus some. This sample's table reports about 110,000 clones. Specimen: PBMCs. All receptors come from a man in his forties or fifties in good health and CMV-seronegative.

CDR3 in DNA: TGTGCCAGCAGCTCATCGCAGGGATACACTGAAGCTTTCTTT. This translates into CASSSSQGYTEAFF. The gene calls are TRBV11-2 and TRBJ1-1, with D possibly TRBD1 on 5 matching bases. V lost 4 bases, J lost 3 bases, and 12 bases lay in between. Germline assignment: CDR1 SGHAT and CDR2 FQNNGV. CDR3 length: 14 amino acids.

This chain uses TRBV4-3 with TRBJ2-7; D perhaps matches TRBD2 (5 bases). Germline V CDR1 and CDR2: LGHNA, YSLEER. V was cut by 1 base and J by 4 bases, with 17 bases left in between. There are 16 residues in the CDR3. DNA for the CDR3: TGCGCCAGCAGCCAAGGCCCGGAAACTAGTCGGTACGAGCAGTACTTC. It encodes CASSQGPETSRYEQYF.

V gene TRBV2 combines with J gene TRBJ2-7; 9 nucleotides match TRBD1. J was trimmed by 6 bases and V by 8 bases; bases with no gene match: 11. The CDR3 has 14 amino acids. Germline V gene lookup returns CDR1 SNHLY and CDR2 FYNNEI. CDR3 in amino acids: CASVPRTGDVEQYF. The CDR3 DNA follows: TGTGCCAGCGTCCCCAGGACAGGGGATGTCGAGCAGTACTTC.

V is TRBV5-4 and J is TRBJ2-7, with TRBD1 identical over 8 bases. CDR3 size: 15 residues. Germline V gene sequence: CDR1 SGHNT, CDR2 YYREEE (reference sequence). After removal of 3 bases from V and 6 bases from J, the junction contained 11 bases not matched to a gene. DNA of the CDR3: TGTGCCAGCAGCTCCACCGGACAGGGAAGAATCGAGCAGTACTTC. Its translation: CASSSTGQGRIEQYF.

This chain joins TRBV21-1 and TRBJ1-5; the listed D gene, TRBD1, was not tested against the DNA. TRBV21-1 is recorded as a pseudogene. The CDR3 is 16 amino acids. The chain's CDR3 is CASSTLQGQSNQPQHF. CDR3 nucleotides: TGTGCCAGCAGCACTCTCCAGGGACAGAGCAATCAGCCCCAGCATTTT.

V is TRBV18 and J is TRBJ2-4; no definite D call. The germline V and J ends were trimmed by 1 base and 0 bases, with 10 bases remaining between them. The CDR3 totals 16 residues. CDR1 is KGHSH, CDR2 LQKENI, per germline. CDR3 nucleotide sequence: TGTGCCAGCTCACCACTTGGCCTAGGAGCCAAAAACATTCAGTACTTC. Residues: CASSPLGLGAKNIQYF.

This chain uses TRBV4-3 with TRBJ2-5, with D maybe TRBD1 (5 bases). CDR1 and CDR2 from the germline V gene are LGHNA and YSLEER. This CDR3 comprises 15 residues. Trimming removed 0 bases at V and 2 bases at J, with 10 bases between. CDR3 in DNA: TGCGCCAGCAGCCAAGATCGGACACAGCAAGAGACCCAGTACTTC. It translates to CASSQDRTQQETQYF.

The gene calls are TRBV2 and TRBJ2-2; the match to TRBD2 covers 9 bases. Unmatched junction bases numbered 3, after V lost 8 bases and J lost 2 bases. Per germline, CDR1 SNHLY and CDR2 FYNNEI. The length of the CDR3 is 14 residues. CDR3 amino acids: CASFSGGNTGELFF. In nucleotides, the CDR3 is TGTGCCAGCTTTAGCGGGGGCAACACCGGGGAGCTGTTTTTT.

The chain has TRBV4-3 and TRBJ2-7, with 9 bases aligning to TRBD2. The CDR3 totals 15 residues. The germline V gene has CDR1 LGHNA and CDR2 YSLEER. Trimming took 0 bases from V and 7 from J; bases not matched to a gene: 7. CDR3 loop: CASSQDRGTSMEQYF. CDR3 nucleotides: TGCGCCAGCAGCCAAGATCGGGGGACTAGCATGGAGCAGTACTTC.

The chain couples TRBV6-6 to TRBJ2-7; the match to TRBD2 covers 13 bases. This CDR3 is built from 16 residues. J gave up 3 bases and V 5 bases, and 7 bases lay outside the gene matches. Per germline, CDR1 MNHNY and CDR2 SVGAGI (reference sequence). The DNA for the CDR3 is TGTGCCAGCAGTCACAGTCGACTAGCGGGGGGCTACGAGCAGTACTTC. Residues: CASSHSRLAGGYEQYF.

This rearrangement joins TRBV11-2 to TRBJ2-7, with 7 bases matching TRBD2. Losses at the gene ends were 1 base for V and 4 bases for J; bases not matched to a gene: 1. The CDR3 runs to 13 residues. In germline, CDR1 is SGHAT, CDR2 FQNNGV. The CDR3 DNA is TGTGCCAGCAGCTTAGCTAGCGGTTACGAGCAGTACTTC. Protein product: CASSLASGYEQYF.